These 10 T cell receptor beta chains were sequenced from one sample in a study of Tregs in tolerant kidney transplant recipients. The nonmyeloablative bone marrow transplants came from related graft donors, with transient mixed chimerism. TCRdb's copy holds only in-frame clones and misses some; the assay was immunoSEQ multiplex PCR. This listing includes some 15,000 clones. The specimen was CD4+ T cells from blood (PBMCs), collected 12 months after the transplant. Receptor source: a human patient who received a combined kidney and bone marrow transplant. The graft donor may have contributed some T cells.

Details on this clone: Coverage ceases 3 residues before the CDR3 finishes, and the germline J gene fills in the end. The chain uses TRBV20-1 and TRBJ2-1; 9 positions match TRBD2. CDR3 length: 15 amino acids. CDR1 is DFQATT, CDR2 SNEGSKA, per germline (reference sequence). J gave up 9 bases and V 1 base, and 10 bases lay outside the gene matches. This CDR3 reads CSARGVAGEGTEQFF. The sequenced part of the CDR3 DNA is TGCAGTGCTAGAGGGGTAGCGGGAGAGGGGACTGAG.

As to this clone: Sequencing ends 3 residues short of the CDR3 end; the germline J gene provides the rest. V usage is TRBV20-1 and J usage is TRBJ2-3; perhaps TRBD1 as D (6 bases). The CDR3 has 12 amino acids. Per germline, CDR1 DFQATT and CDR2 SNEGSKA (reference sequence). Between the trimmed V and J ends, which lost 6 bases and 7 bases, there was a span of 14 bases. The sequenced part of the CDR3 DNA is TGCAGTGCAGGGGGTGATATATATACG. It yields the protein CSAGGDIYT. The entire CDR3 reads CSAGGDIYTQYF.

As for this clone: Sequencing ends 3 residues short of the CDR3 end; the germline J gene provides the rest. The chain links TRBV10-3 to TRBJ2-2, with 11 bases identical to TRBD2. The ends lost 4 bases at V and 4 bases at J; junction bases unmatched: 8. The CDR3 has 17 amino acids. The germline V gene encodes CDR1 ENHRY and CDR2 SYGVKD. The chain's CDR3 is CAISGSSGRSGTGELFF. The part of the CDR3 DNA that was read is TGTGCCATCAGTGGTTCTAGCGGGAGGTCAGGCACCGGGGAG.

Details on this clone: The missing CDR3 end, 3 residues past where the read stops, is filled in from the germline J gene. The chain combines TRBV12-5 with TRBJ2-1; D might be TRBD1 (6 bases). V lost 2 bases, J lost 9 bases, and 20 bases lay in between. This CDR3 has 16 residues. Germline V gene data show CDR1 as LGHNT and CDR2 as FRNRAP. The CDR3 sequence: CASGLTTGNFISEQFF. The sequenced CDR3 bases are TGTGCTAGTGGTTTGACCACAGGGAATTTTATTAGTGAG.

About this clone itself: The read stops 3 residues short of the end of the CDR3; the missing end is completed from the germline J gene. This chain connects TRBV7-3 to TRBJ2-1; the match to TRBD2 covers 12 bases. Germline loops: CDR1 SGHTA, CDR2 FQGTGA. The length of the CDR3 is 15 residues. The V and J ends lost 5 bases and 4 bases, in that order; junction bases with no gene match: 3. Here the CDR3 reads CASSLTSGGYNEQFF. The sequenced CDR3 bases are TGTGCCAGCAGCCTTACTAGCGGGGGGTACAATGAG.

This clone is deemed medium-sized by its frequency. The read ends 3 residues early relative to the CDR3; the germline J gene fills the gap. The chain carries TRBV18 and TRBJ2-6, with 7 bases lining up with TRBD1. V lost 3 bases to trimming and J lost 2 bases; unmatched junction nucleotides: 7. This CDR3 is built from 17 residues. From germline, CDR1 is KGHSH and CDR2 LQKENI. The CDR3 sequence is CASSPLSQGTGANVLTF. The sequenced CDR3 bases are TGTGCCAGCTCACCCTTATCACAGGGGACTGGGGCCAACGTC.

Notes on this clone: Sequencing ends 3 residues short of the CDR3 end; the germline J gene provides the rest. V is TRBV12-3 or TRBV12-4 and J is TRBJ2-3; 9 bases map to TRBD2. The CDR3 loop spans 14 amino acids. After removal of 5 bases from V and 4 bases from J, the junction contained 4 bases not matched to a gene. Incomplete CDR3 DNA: TGTGCCAGCAGTCCCCGGACTAGCGCAGATACG. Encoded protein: CASSPRTSADT. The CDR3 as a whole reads CASSPRTSADTQYF.

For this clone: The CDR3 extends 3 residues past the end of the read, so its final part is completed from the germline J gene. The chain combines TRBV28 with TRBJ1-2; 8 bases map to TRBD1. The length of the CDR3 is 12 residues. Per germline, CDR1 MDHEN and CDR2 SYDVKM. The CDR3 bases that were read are TGTGCCAGCAGCGGACAGGGATGGGGC. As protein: CASSGQGWG. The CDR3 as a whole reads CASSGQGWGYTF.

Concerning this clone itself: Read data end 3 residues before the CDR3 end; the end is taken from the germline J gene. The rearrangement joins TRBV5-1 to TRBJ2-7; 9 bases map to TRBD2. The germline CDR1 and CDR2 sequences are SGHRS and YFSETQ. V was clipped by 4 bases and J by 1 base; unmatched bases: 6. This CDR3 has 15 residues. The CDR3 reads CASSMGLAISYEQYF. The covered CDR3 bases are TGCGCCAGCAGCATGGGACTAGCTATTTCCTACGAG.

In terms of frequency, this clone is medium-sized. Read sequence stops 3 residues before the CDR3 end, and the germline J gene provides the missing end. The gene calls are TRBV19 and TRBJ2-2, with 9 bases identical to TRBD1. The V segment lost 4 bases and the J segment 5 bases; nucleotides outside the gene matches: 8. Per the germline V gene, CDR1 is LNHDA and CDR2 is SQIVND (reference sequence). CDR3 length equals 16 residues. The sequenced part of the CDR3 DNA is TGTGCCAGTAGTAGCAGCCGGGACAGGGTTACCGGGGAG. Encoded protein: CASSSSRDRVTGE. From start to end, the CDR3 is CASSSSRDRVTGELFF.